This T cell receptor (beta chain) was retrieved from a study of shared clonotypes between healthy human individuals. Study findings and constraints: Shared across a few donors were around 5% of the naive CD4 clonotypes.

About this clone itself: What it binds is unknown.

On sorted subsets, replicate PCRs used about 180 ng DNA, or around 30,000 T cell genomes. Here immunoSEQ multiplex PCR was the method, and the copy in TCRdb shows in-frame clones only, minus some. The table records about 670,000 clones, about two thirds of them present only once. From CD4+ cells came CD45RA+ naive and CD45RA-negative memory subsets. This CDR3 is built from 13 residues. Germline V gene data show CDR1 as MNHNY and CDR2 as SVGAGI (reference sequence). Trimming cost V 4 bases and J 6 bases, with 10 bases left between them. The material sequenced was memory CD4+ T cells sorted from blood. Regarding subset: CD45RA-negative fraction. The sequence was collected from a woman aged 25 to 39 in good health. The chain combines TRBV6-6 with TRBJ2-4, with D perhaps TRBD1 (6 bases). CDR3: CASSSGTPNIQYF. The CDR3 nucleotides are TGTGCCAGCAGTTCCGGGACACCAAACATTCAGTACTTC.